This T cell receptor (beta chain) was captured by sequencing in a study of CD8 T cells in ankylosing spondylitis. This clonotype was seen only a few times. The target antigen is unknown. Quantitative 5'-RACE with molecular barcodes produced the TCR beta libraries. TCRdb ran MiXCR on the 5' RACE reads and lists one entry per CDR3 protein. The repertoire holds around 890,000 distinct CDR3 sequences, 10% to 15% seen once, with about 0.49% in the top ten. Study-wide results and caveats: Seemingly distinctive of ankylosing spondylitis blood was a TCR beta motif formed by eight highly homologous variants. Both synovial fluid and blood in reactive arthritis had previously been reported to carry some motif variants.

The CDR3 contains 15 residues. Trimming shortened V by 3 bases and J by 6 bases, and 16 bases separated the two germline ends. Germline V gene sequence: CDR1 SGHRS, CDR2 YFSETQ. Sequencing input: blood, either unsorted or a sorted T cell fraction (not recorded which). V and J are TRBV5-1 and TRBJ2-1, with unresolved D. The sequence derives from a male donor with ankylosing spondylitis. CDR3 in DNA: TGCGCCAGCAGCTACCGGCAGGTCGCCGGCAATGAGCAGTTCTTC. Protein sequence: CASSYRQVAGNEQFF.